Ten or more counts support the clone carrying this T cell receptor beta chain. MiXCR, applied by TCRdb to the multiplex PCR reads, yields one record per CDR3 protein. The table lists 150,000 or so distinct CDR3 sequences, about 33% of them singletons. The sample belongs to a study of breast tumors, draining lymph nodes, adjacent tissues. Germline V gives CDR1 SGHVS, CDR2 FNYEAQ. Between the trimmed V and J ends, which lost 0 bases and 3 bases, there was a span of 9 bases. The CDR3 spans 14 residues. Breast cancer patients provided tissue from their axillary draining lymph nodes. This TCR was sampled from a female donor with breast cancer. Some clones in this sample may be carry-over from other donors' samples. Input material: axillary lymph node tissue. The V call is TRBV7-6, the J call TRBJ2-7, with D hard to call. The CDR3 DNA is TGTGCCAGCAGCTTAGCTCCCCAGCTCTACGAGCAGTACTTC. It codes for CASSLAPQLYEQYF. Variable domain in full (rest from reference TRBV7-6 and TRBJ2-7): GAGVSQSPRYKVTKRGQDVALRCDPISGHVSLYWYRQALGQGPEFLTYFNYEAQQDKSGLPNDRFSAERPEGSISTLTIQRTEQRDSAMYRCASSLAPQLYEQYFGPGTRLTVT.